This record concerns one T cell receptor beta chain sequence. The antigen it binds to is not known. Per-nucleotide qualities are absent, and no much larger clonotype sits a single base away. The data were obtained in a study of blood T cell repertoires in COVID-19 (dated by TCRdb to about 2020). A note on the overall study: Samples from collaborators originated in the United States, Italy and Spain and spanned both the acute and convalescent phases of COVID-19. The prospective study material was composed of cDNA or gDNA derived from T cells, B-cell-depleted T cells, or PBMCs. Subjects who had been exposed to COVID-19, were actively infected with it, or had recovered from it provided the deeply sampled blood TCRbeta repertoires that made up the dataset. A freely available public database, intended as a resource for researchers studying the immune response to SARS-CoV-2, is where the repertoires were released. Samples were obtained from the ongoing ImmuneRACE study (first 160 participants) and from 1,254 subjects provided by 6 global collaborators. A de-identified subject ID, COVID-19 status, age in years and sex were almost always included in the sample metadata. Where HLA class I and class II types were available, the types were taken from metadata supplied by the sample provider, not from assay-based typing.

Broad study findings and their caveats: The quantity of clinical and demographic metadata differed by source and by participant and was supplied without curation.

Per the germline V gene, SGHAT is the CDR1 and FQNNGV is the CDR2. At the junction V is shortened by 2 bases and J by 4 bases, with 11 bases in between. Spanning cysteine to phenylalanine, the CDR3 consists of 14 amino acids. This entry keeps only the CDR3 DNA: 42 bases, framed from base 1. TCRbeta CDR3 regions were amplified from genomic DNA by means of the immunoSEQ Assay, a bias-controlled multiplex PCR. Processing in the source paper ran as follows. Within the assay, amplification of reference gene primers was used to estimate how many nucleated cells each sample contained. To quantify the absolute abundance of each unique TCRbeta CDR3 rearrangement, sequence reads were collapsed and filtered. For each sample, productive Simpson clonality was calculated as the square root of Simpson's diversity index over productive rearrangements. This immuneACCESS table, as held by TCRdb, lists in-frame sequences with V and J called but not all clones. Of the missing ones, under half trace to an unresolved V gene in checked studies; the others have no known cause. V and J calls and clone size are given by that table; D and trimming were obtained from the DNA. This sample gives roughly 200,000 clones in total; around 84% of them show up just once. The ten most abundant clones make up 2.5% to 3.5% of the sample.

Whole blood was collected in K2EDTA tubes by collaborating institutions according to the institutions' own protocols. For TCRbeta analysis, collaborator samples were shipped as frozen whole blood, as isolated PBMCs, or as DNA extracted from either sample type. Sequenced: peripheral blood. The chain links TRBV11-2 with TRBJ1-1; no confident D gene assignment can be made. The sequence was obtained from a man aged 40-50 years with active or convalescent COVID-19. DNA sequence: TGTGCCAGCAGCTTAATACAGATGGGCACTGAAGCTTTCTTT. The translation is CASSLIQMGTEAFF.